This is a list of T cell receptor beta chains from one sample in a study of shared clonotypes between healthy human individuals. Clones were sequenced by immunoSEQ multiplex PCR, and TCRdb holds only the in-frame ones, with some missing. The sample holds about 2.4 million clones, approximately 94% seen once. The sample was naive CD4+ T cells from PBMCs. All receptors come from a man aged 18 to 30 in good health. Some clones in this sample may be carry-over from other donors' samples. Both conserved end residues are part of each CDR3. A D gene is named only where the DNA matches it firmly. Only part of the rows carry a size: once, few, many, or a class if the clone is expanded.

CDR3 DNA | CDR3 protein | clone size | J gene | V gene | D gene
TGTGCCAGCAGTGCTCAGACAGCACAGTTCTTC | CASSAQTAQFF | - | TRBJ2-1 | TRBV6-5 | -
TGTGCCAGCAGCTTAGTAGCGGGAGCGGGGGGAGGCACAGATACGCAGTATTTT | CASSLVAGAGGGTDTQYF | - | TRBJ2-3 | TRBV7-3 | TRBD2
TGTGCCAGCAGCTTGGCCCACGAGCAGTACTTC | CASSLAHEQYF | - | TRBJ2-7 | TRBV5-8 | -
TGTGCCAGCAGTTCCCGGGGGGAGGGGACCTACGAGCAGTACTTC | CASSSRGEGTYEQYF | - | TRBJ2-7 | TRBV28 | TRBD2
TGCGCCAGCACGGCGGTGCTGAACACCGGGGAGCTGTTTTTT | CASTAVLNTGELFF | - | TRBJ2-2 | TRBV5-1 | -
TGTGCCAGCAGCCAAAGGAATGGACTAGCGGTGTACAATGAGCAGTTCTTC | CASSQRNGLAVYNEQFF | - | TRBJ2-1 | TRBV14 | TRBD2
TGTGCCAGCAGCCCCACCCCGGGGCCTCGGGAGACCCAGTACTTC | CASSPTPGPRETQYF | - | TRBJ2-5 | TRBV9 | -
TGCAGTGCTGGGGAGGATACGCAGTATTTT | CSAGEDTQYF | - | TRBJ2-3 | TRBV20-1 | -
TGTGCCATCAGTCCAGGACAGGGGGGAACCCCTAACGAGCAGTACTTC | CAISPGQGGTPNEQYF | - | TRBJ2-7 | TRBV10-3 | TRBD1
TGCGCCAGCAGCCAAACAGGAGAAGTGCAGTTCTTC | CASSQTGEVQFF | - | TRBJ2-1 | TRBV5-1 | -
TGTGCCAGCAGCTTAGCGGGGCTAGTCGGACAAGAGACCCAGTACTTC | CASSLAGLVGQETQYF | - | TRBJ2-5 | TRBV7-2 | -
TGTGCCAGCTTCGACCGATGGGATGAGCAGTTCTTC | CASFDRWDEQFF | - | TRBJ2-1 | TRBV6-5 | -
TGTGCCACTAAGGGGCGCTCAGGCTCCTACAATGAGCAGTTCTTC | CATKGRSGSYNEQFF | - | TRBJ2-1 | TRBV19 | -
TGTGCCTGGAGGAGGCTAGCGGCGTCCTACGAGCAGTACTTC | CAWRRLAASYEQYF | once | TRBJ2-7 | TRBV30 | TRBD2
TGTGCCAGCAGCCCGGGGTGGTGGGGGCGAGGAGAGACCCAGTACTTC | CASSPGWWGRGETQYF | - | TRBJ2-5 | TRBV7-8 | -
TGTGCCAGCAGCCCCCATGAGACAGATACGCAGTATTTT | CASSPHETDTQYF | - | TRBJ2-3 | TRBV6-5 | -
TGTGCCAGCAGTCCCCGGGGCCAAGAGACCCAGTACTTC | CASSPRGQETQYF | - | TRBJ2-5 | TRBV27 | -
TGTGCCTGGAGTCGGTCTATGCTGAACACCGGGGAGCTGTTTTTT | CAWSRSMLNTGELFF | - | TRBJ2-2 | TRBV30 | -
TGTGCCAGTATGCGGAGGGGCAGGGGGAACACCGGGGAGCTGTTTTTT | CASMRRGRGNTGELFF | - | TRBJ2-2 | TRBV7-8 | -
TGTGCCCAAAAGGGACCCTTTTACGAGCAGTACTTC | CAQKGPFYEQYF | - | TRBJ2-7 | TRBV30 | -
TGTGCCAGCAGCCTCGGGGCACGAAAGAACACTGAAGCTTTCTTT | CASSLGARKNTEAFF | - | TRBJ1-1 | TRBV28 | -
TGCGCCAGCTCCCAAGGAACTGGCCGCTCTGGAAACACCATATATTTT | CASSQGTGRSGNTIYF | - | TRBJ1-3 | TRBV10-1 | -
TGTGCCAGCATGCGGGGGCAAGGAGAGACCCAGTACTTC | CASMRGQGETQYF | - | TRBJ2-5 | TRBV25-1 | -
TGTGCCTGGAGTTACCCTCGTTGGAGGGGGGATGACTATGGCTACACCTTC | CAWSYPRWRGDDYGYTF | once | TRBJ1-2 | TRBV30 | -
TGTGCCAGTTCACTCCAGGGTGATGGCACTGAAGCTTTCTTT | CASSLQGDGTEAFF | - | TRBJ1-1 | TRBV19 | -
TGTGCCAGCAGTGGCAGGGGGGCCGGCGAGACCCAGTACTTC | CASSGRGAGETQYF | - | TRBJ2-5 | TRBV2 | -
TGTGCCAGCAGTTACCCCAGGGTAGGCGGACAAAACGTCCTGACTTTC | CASSYPRVGGQNVLTF | - | TRBJ2-6 | TRBV6-5 | -
TGCGCCAGCAGCCTGGGGGGAGACAATGAGCAGTTCTTC | CASSLGGDNEQFF | - | TRBJ2-1 | TRBV5-1 | -
TGTGCCAGCTCACCTCGGGGGAAAGGGGACACTGAAGCTTTCTTT | CASSPRGKGDTEAFF | - | TRBJ1-1 | TRBV18 | -
TGCAGCGTTGACAACCGCTCGAACACCGGGGAGCTGTTTTTT | CSVDNRSNTGELFF | - | TRBJ2-2 | TRBV29-1 | -
TGCAGTGCCAGTCCGTATAATGAGCAGTTCTTC | CSASPYNEQFF | - | TRBJ2-1 | TRBV20-1 | -
TGTGCCAGCCCCCGACAGCACTCTGGAAACACCATATATTTT | CASPRQHSGNTIYF | - | TRBJ1-3 | TRBV7-9 | -
TGTGCCAGCAGTTTTCCCCCCGGGGGACCCTCCTACGAGCAGTACTTC | CASSFPPGGPSYEQYF | - | TRBJ2-7 | TRBV28 | -
TGTGCCACCAGCATAAGCTGGAGAAGCGATGCTTTCTTT | CATSISWRSDAFF | - | TRBJ1-1 | TRBV15 | -
TGTGCCAGCAGCCGTTGGGCTCAAGGTACGCAGTATTTT | CASSRWAQGTQYF | - | TRBJ2-3 | TRBV14 | -
TGCGCCAGCAGCTCCGCCGGGGAGAGCTCTGGAAACACCATATATTTT | CASSSAGESSGNTIYF | once | TRBJ1-3 | TRBV5-1 | -
TGTGCCAGCTCACCAGCGGACCAAGAGACCCAGTACTTC | CASSPADQETQYF | - | TRBJ2-5 | TRBV18 | -
TGTGCCAGCAGTTGGAAAGAAAAACTGTTTTTT | CASSWKEKLFF | few | TRBJ1-4 | TRBV27 | -
TGCGCCAGCAGCCAGCCTACGGCGGCTAGGGGAGAGACCCAGTACTTC | CASSQPTAARGETQYF | - | TRBJ2-5 | TRBV4-1 | -
TGTGCCAGCAGTTTGGTCACTGGGGCCAACGTCCTGACTTTC | CASSLVTGANVLTF | - | TRBJ2-6 | TRBV28 | -
TGTGCCAGCTCGCAAGACAGGGGGCCTCCCTACGAGCAGTACTTC | CASSQDRGPPYEQYF | once | TRBJ2-7 | TRBV18 | TRBD1
TGTGCCAGCAGCGGCAGGGGAGACTATGGCTACACCTTC | CASSGRGDYGYTF | - | TRBJ1-2 | TRBV11-2 | -
TGCAGTGCTAGGTTACAGGGTGAAGCTTTCTTT | CSARLQGEAFF | - | TRBJ1-1 | TRBV20-1 | -
TGTGCCAGCCGAAATCTCGGGGGACCCGGCTACGAGCAGTACTTC | CASRNLGGPGYEQYF | - | TRBJ2-7 | TRBV11-2 | -
TGTGCCAGTAGTCAACCGCGGGGCCCAAATAGAAATAGGAATGAGCAGTTCTTC | CASSQPRGPNRNRNEQFF | - | TRBJ2-1 | TRBV19 | -
TGTGCCAGCACAAGTAGGACCTCTGGGGCCAACGTCCTGACTTTC | CASTSRTSGANVLTF | - | TRBJ2-6 | TRBV27 | -
TGTGCCAGCAGACCCCTGGGGGGGACCGGGGAGCTGTTTTTT | CASRPLGGTGELFF | - | TRBJ2-2 | TRBV7-6 | TRBD2
TGTGCCAGCAGCCCAGCGGGATGGGTCAATGAGCAGTTCTTC | CASSPAGWVNEQFF | - | TRBJ2-1 | TRBV7-3 | TRBD2
TGTGCCAGCAGCCGGGAGGGACAGACTGAAGCTTTCTTT | CASSREGQTEAFF | once | TRBJ1-1 | TRBV7-9 | TRBD1
TGTGCCAGCAGTTTCCGGATTGGAGACACTGAAGCTTTCTTT | CASSFRIGDTEAFF | once | TRBJ1-1 | TRBV28 | -
TGTGCCAGCAGCCCAAACGCGGGGGCGGGCGTAATGGTAAACACCATATATTTT | CASSPNAGAGVMVNTIYF | - | TRBJ1-3 | TRBV9 | -
TGTGCCAGCAGTTTTCTCAGGGGAGGTGGCTACACCTTC | CASSFLRGGGYTF | - | TRBJ1-2 | TRBV2 | -
TGTGCCAGCTCACCCCTCCCTACTTATGAAAAACTGTTTTTT | CASSPLPTYEKLFF | - | TRBJ1-4 | TRBV18 | -
TGTGCCAGCAGCTTAGGCTCTAGCGGGTCCTACAATGAGCAGTTCTTC | CASSLGSSGSYNEQFF | - | TRBJ2-1 | TRBV7-3 | TRBD2